This T cell receptor beta chain was identified during a study of shared clonotypes between healthy human individuals. General study points: The low donor count limited represented genetic and exposure-history diversity.

For this clone: Its target is not known.

Free of recent acute infections or vaccinations, the donors were healthy HIV-negative adults. Across several immunoSEQ plates, the genomic DNA of each subset was split evenly. The data were produced by immunoSEQ multiplex PCR, yet TCRdb's version contains in-frame clones alone and is incomplete. The data hold hundreds of thousands of clones, with 70% to 80% observed a single time. Germline V gene sequence: CDR1 LGHNA, CDR2 YSLEER. The CDR3 loop spans 14 amino acids. Trimming left V 0 bases short and J 7 bases short, with 12 bases between. Sequenced input: PBMCs. The receptor comes from a woman between 40 and 55 years old in good health. Some clones in this sample may be carry-over from other donors' samples. The rearrangement uses TRBV4-3 and TRBJ1-2; tentatively, D is TRBD1 (5 bases). The CDR3 DNA sequence: TGCGCCAGCAGCCAAGATCCCAGGGAAAGTGGCTACACCTTC. Translation gives CASSQDPRESGYTF.